This TCR beta chain is drawn from a study of blood T cells in healthy people across ages. PCR was performed a second time for about 6 to 12 cycles using a sample-barcoded 5' primer and a J-beta primer mix. TCRdb independently ran MiXCR on the 5' RACE reads; one entry per CDR3 protein. The sample gives around 990,000 distinct CDR3 sequences, less than 45% of which show up once; about 12% is in the top ten. V lost 1 base, J lost 4 bases, and 20 bases lay in between. Germline V gene lookup returns CDR1 SGHDN and CDR2 FVKESK. This CDR3 spans 18 amino acids. Sample: blood. The chain joins TRBV14 to TRBJ2-1; TRBD1 is a possible D gene (6 bases). The sequence was obtained from a man aged 18 to 29 in good health. This CDR3 reads CASSQGLIRGKRYNEQFF. CDR3 nucleotides: TGTGCCAGCAGCCAAGGGTTGATCAGGGGCAAGAGGTACAATGAGCAGTTCTTC.